What follows are 21 T cell receptor beta chains derived from one specimen sequenced in a study of cytotoxic CD8 clonotypes in ibrutinib-treated CLL. TCRdb keeps only in-frame clones here, not all; method: immunoSEQ multiplex PCR. The table shows 150,000 or so clones, with more than 75% occurring only once. The source was PBMCs, collected after 36 months of ibrutinib treatment. The source of these receptors is a human donor with chronic lymphocytic leukemia.

The V gene is TRBV6-5, the J gene TRBJ2-2; no definite D call. The CDR3 is 14 amino acids. Germline assignment: CDR1 MNHEY and CDR2 SVGAGI. Trimming pared 3 bases from V and 0 bases from J, leaving 5 bases between. In DNA, the CDR3 is TGTGCCAGCAGTTATTACGCGAACACCGGGGAGCTGTTTTTT. It translates to CASSYYANTGELFF.

This chain connects TRBV2 to TRBJ2-3, with D maybe TRBD2 (6 bases). V lost 6 bases, J lost 4 bases, and 17 bases lay in between. This CDR3 spans 15 amino acids. CDR1 and CDR2 (germline): SNHLY, FYNNEI. This CDR3 reads CASRIPTTRADTQYF. In DNA form, the CDR3 reads TGTGCCAGCAGGATACCTACGACTAGGGCAGATACGCAGTATTTT.

This sequence joins TRBV28 and TRBJ1-5, with a weak D call TRBD1 (5 bases). The V gene's germline CDR1 is MDHEN and CDR2 SYDVKM. Trimming removed 6 bases at V and 5 bases at J, with 11 bases between. The CDR3 runs 13 residues. CDR3 sequence (DNA): TGTGCCAGCAGAAGGGGCCTGTATCAGCCCCAGCATTTT. Translated: CASRRGLYQPQHF.

CDR3 sequence reads: CASSSRPGQSTDTQYF. The CDR3 region has the DNA TGTGCCAGCAGCTCACGACCCGGACAGAGCACAGATACGCAGTATTTT. The genes are TRBV7-6 and TRBJ2-3; D may be TRBD1 (6 bases). Germline V gene data show CDR1 as SGHVS and CDR2 as FNYEAQ. The CDR3 contains 16 residues. Trimming took 4 bases from V and 0 from J, leaving 14 bases between them. The variable domain in full, completed from reference TRBV7-6 and TRBJ2-3, reads GAGVSQSPRYKVTKRGQDVALRCDPISGHVSLYWYRQALGQGPEFLTYFNYEAQQDKSGLPNDRFSAERPEGSISTLTIQRTEQRDSAMYRCASSSRPGQSTDTQYFGPGTRLTVL.

The table lists this clone with a count of one. The genes are TRBV4-2 and TRBJ1-2; D gene ambiguous. This CDR3 comprises 15 residues. Germline CDR1 LGHNA, CDR2 YNFKEQ. Trimming cost V 2 bases and J 0 bases, with 10 bases left between them. CDR3 residues: CASSQWTETNYGYTF. CDR3 bases: TGTGCCAGCAGCCAATGGACGGAGACTAACTATGGCTACACCTTC.

The CDR3 sequence: CASSESYGANYEQYF. The CDR3 nucleotides are TGCGCCAGCAGTGAGTCTTACGGGGCGAACTACGAGCAGTACTTC. The chain employs TRBV10-1 and TRBJ2-7; D assignment may be TRBD1 or TRBD2 (5 bases each). Germline CDR1 WNHNN, CDR2 SYGVQD (reference sequence). V lost 0 bases, J lost 3 bases, and 12 bases lay in between. This CDR3 region has 15 residues.

The chain has TRBV28 and TRBJ2-7; 9 bases agree with TRBD1. V gave up 5 bases and J gave up 7 bases; unmatched junction bases: 21. CDR3 size: 18 residues. The germline V gene has CDR1 MDHEN and CDR2 SYDVKM. The CDR3 region is CASSAYSRWGQGLLEQYF. The CDR3 region has the DNA TGTGCCAGCAGTGCCTATTCCAGGTGGGGACAGGGCCTGTTAGAGCAGTACTTC.

The chain combines TRBV6-5 with TRBJ1-1; no firm D call. CDR1 and CDR2 (germline): MNHEY, SVGAGI. V was shortened by 2 bases and J by 4 bases, with 17 bases between the two germline ends. The CDR3 spans 16 residues. DNA for the CDR3: TGTGCCAGCAGTTACCTGTCCCCCCATATGCCCACTGAAGCTTTCTTT. This encodes CASSYLSPHMPTEAFF.

V gene TRBV19 combines with J gene TRBJ2-2; 7 positions match TRBD2. Germline V gene data show CDR1 as LNHDA and CDR2 as SQIVND (reference sequence). After removal of 1 base from V and 5 bases from J, the junction contained 10 bases not matched to a gene. This CDR3 has 17 residues. The CDR3 region is CASSIGGGAIRTGELFF. The DNA for the CDR3 is TGTGCCAGTAGTATAGGGGGAGGGGCGATAAGGACCGGGGAGCTGTTTTTT.

This clone was counted once. This chain joins TRBV5-4 and TRBJ2-3; 15 bases line up with TRBD2. V lost 4 bases to trimming and J lost 2 bases; unmatched junction nucleotides: 8. CDR3 length: 18 residues. Germline CDR1 reads SGHNT; CDR2 reads YYREEE (reference sequence). CDR3: CASSPGTSGRSLTDTQYF. CDR3 nucleotide sequence: TGTGCCAGCAGCCCGGGGACTAGCGGGAGGTCCCTCACAGATACGCAGTATTTT.

The V call is TRBV19, the J call TRBJ2-1; no clear D gene. The CDR3 length is 16 residues. Between the trimmed V and J ends, which lost 6 bases and 0 bases, there was a span of 15 bases. Per germline, CDR1 LNHDA and CDR2 SQIVND (reference sequence). The CDR3 reads CASRVQATVSYNEQFF. The CDR3, as DNA: TGTGCCAGTAGGGTCCAGGCGACCGTCTCCTACAATGAGCAGTTCTTC.

The chain is built from TRBV5-1 and TRBJ2-3; 9 bases line up with TRBD2. Germline loops: CDR1 SGHRS, CDR2 YFSETQ. J gave up 6 bases and V 0 bases, and 5 bases lay outside the gene matches. CDR3 length: 15 amino acids. This CDR3 is CASSLGSGSSDTQYF. In nucleotides, the CDR3 is TGCGCCAGCAGCTTGGGTAGCGGGAGTTCTGATACGCAGTATTTT.

The DNA for the CDR3 is TGTGCCAGCAGCCCTCCAGCCCGAGCGCGAGAAGCTTTCTTT. Residues: CASSPPARAREAFF. This sequence joins TRBV4-2 and TRBJ1-1; D not certain. Trimming stripped 4 bases from V and 8 bases from J, with 17 bases between. Germline loops: CDR1 LGHNA, CDR2 YNFKEQ. This CDR3 is 14 amino acids long.

The count of this clone is one. The rearrangement joins TRBV19 to TRBJ1-2, with D possibly matching TRBD1 (5 bases). The V gene lost 5 bases and the J gene lost 5 bases, with 12 bases spanning the gap. The CDR3 sequence is 13 residues long. The V gene's germline CDR1 is LNHDA and CDR2 SQIVND (reference sequence). In DNA, the CDR3 is TGTGCCAGTAGTGCGGCTCAGGGATATGGCTACACCTTC. Its translation is CASSAAQGYGYTF.

The V call is TRBV29-1, the J call TRBJ1-2; D ambiguous. Germline V gene lookup returns CDR1 SQVTM and CDR2 ANQGSEA. This CDR3 region has 12 residues. The V and J ends lost 6 bases and 7 bases respectively, with 15 bases between them. The CDR3 reads CSVLMDLSGYTF. The CDR3 DNA reads TGCAGCGTCCTTATGGACCTGAGTGGCTACACCTTC.

This rearrangement joins TRBV5-1 to TRBJ2-1; the D is unclear. The V end lost 5 bases, the J end lost 0 bases, and 15 bases lay between the germline ends. From germline, CDR1 is SGHRS and CDR2 YFSETQ. This CDR3 contains 16 residues. CDR3 residues: CASSPDLGSSYNEQFF. CDR3 nucleotide sequence: TGCGCCAGCAGTCCGGATCTGGGTAGCTCCTACAATGAGCAGTTCTTC.

The chain uses TRBV6-6 and TRBJ2-1; D is ambiguous. Germline values: CDR1 MNHNY, CDR2 SVGAGI (reference sequence). V was pared by 2 bases and J by 10 bases, with 6 bases between. The CDR3 has 11 amino acids. The CDR3 coding sequence is TGTGCCAGCAGTTACATGGGGGAGCAGTTCTTC. Protein: CASSYMGEQFF.

The V and J genes are TRBV5-1 and TRBJ2-3, with 10 bases aligning to TRBD2. CDR3 size: 16 residues. The germline gives CDR1 SGHRS, CDR2 YFSETQ. With V trimmed by 4 bases and J by 2 bases, 7 bases remained unmatched. For the CDR3, the DNA is TGCGCCAGCAGCAGGGGACTAGCGACCCCCACAGATACGCAGTATTTT. Protein sequence: CASSRGLATPTDTQYF. The full variable domain, rest sourced from reference TRBV5-1 and TRBJ2-3, is KAGVTQTPRYLIKTRGQQVTLSCSPISGHRSVSWYQQTPGQGLQFLFEYFSETQRNKGNFPGRFSGRQFSNSRSEMNVSTLELGDSALYLCASSRGLATPTDTQYFGPGTRLTVL.

This chain uses TRBV7-9 with TRBJ2-1, with D maybe TRBD2 (5 bases). The CDR3 contains 15 residues. V dropped 2 bases and J dropped 9 bases, with 17 bases sitting between them. Germline assignment: CDR1 SEHNR and CDR2 FQNEAQ (reference sequence). CDR3 region: CASSLTQGPDSEQFF. CDR3 in DNA: TGTGCCAGCAGCTTAACTCAAGGGCCGGACTCTGAGCAGTTCTTC.

This chain uses TRBV5-6 with TRBJ2-1, with D perhaps TRBD2 (5 bases). From germline, CDR1 is SGHDT and CDR2 YYEEEE. The CDR3 loop spans 13 amino acids. V lost 4 bases, J lost 2 bases, and 7 bases lay in between. The CDR3 DNA sequence: TGTGCCAGCAGCCTCGGGGCCTACAATGAGCAGTTCTTC. Amino acids: CASSLGAYNEQFF.

The J gene is TRBJ2-3, the V gene TRBV29-1; D may match TRBD1 or TRBD2 (6 bases each). The CDR3 extends over 14 amino acids. V was pared by 7 bases and J by 1 base, with 15 bases between. Per germline, CDR1 SQVTM and CDR2 ANQGSEA. The CDR3 nucleotides read TGCAGCGGCGGAGGGGGTGCGCGCACAGATACGCAGTATTTT. This gives the protein CSGGGGARTDTQYF.